This T cell receptor (beta chain) was recovered during a study of blood T cell repertoires in COVID-19 (dated by TCRdb to 2020 to 2022). Notes on the research overall: Samples from collaborators originated in the United States, Italy and Spain and spanned both the acute and convalescent phases of COVID-19. The material from the prospective study consisted of cDNA or gDNA derived from T cells, B-cell-depleted T cells, or PBMCs. Nearly every sample came with metadata listing a de-identified subject ID, COVID-19 status, age in years and sex. The dataset comprised deeply sampled blood TCRbeta repertoires from subjects exposed to, actively infected with, or recovered from COVID-19. Where available, HLA class I and class II types were taken from metadata supplied by the sample provider and were not determined by assay-based typing. Samples came from the ongoing ImmuneRACE study (first 160 participants) plus 1,254 subjects from 6 global collaborators. The repertoires were released in a freely available public database intended as a resource for research on the immune response to SARS-CoV-2. Results the study describes overall, beyond this receptor: How much clinical and demographic metadata was included differed by source and by participant, and the metadata was provided uncurated.

Spanning cysteine to phenylalanine, the CDR3 consists of 16 amino acids. Solely the CDR3 DNA is kept, with 48 bases framed from the first base. V is trimmed back by 1 base and J by 4 bases, and the junction contains 7 bases that no gene match accounts for. CDR1 SGHRS and CDR2 YFSETQ were looked up in the germline V gene. Collaborating institutions collected whole blood in K2EDTA tubes following their own protocols. Collaborator samples were shipped for TCRbeta analysis as frozen whole blood, isolated PBMCs, or DNA extracted from either sample type. Details on this clone: Its antigen is unknown. Qualities for individual bases were not recorded, and no much larger clone is one base off.

TCRbeta CDR3 regions were amplified from genomic DNA using the immunoSEQ Assay, a bias-controlled multiplex PCR. Per the source publication's procedure: The number of nucleated cells in each sample was estimated by amplification of reference gene primers within the assay. To quantify the absolute abundance of each unique TCRbeta CDR3 rearrangement, sequence reads were collapsed and filtered. For each sample, productive Simpson clonality was calculated as the square root of Simpson's diversity index over productive rearrangements. TCRdb took this table from immuneACCESS and kept in-frame rearrangements with V and J called. Such tables lack part of the clones; where checked against another copy, unresolved V genes explain under half of the gap, and the rest is unexplained. V and J calls and clone size are as listed in that table; D and trimming were resolved from the DNA. In this sample the table shows 200,000 to 300,000 clones, about 87% of which occur a single time. Roughly 8.6% of the sample rests with the top ten.

The clonotype was recovered from a human donor in a cohort sampled during active COVID-19. The material sequenced was peripheral blood. The sequence joins TRBV5-1 to TRBJ2-2, with 7 bases aligning to TRBD1. The CDR3 in this case is CASSLNVQGPTGELFF. The nucleotide sequence reads TGCGCCAGCAGCTTGAACGTACAGGGGCCCACCGGGGAGCTGTTTTTT.